The clone carrying this T cell receptor (beta chain) was counted ten times or more. What it binds is unknown. For TCR, cDNA came from 5'RACE template switching, which added a universal primer site and UMIs. TCRdb called the 5' RACE reads again in MiXCR, with one record for every CDR3 protein. The repertoire has about 320,000 distinct CDR3 sequences, around 4.5% of them found once; the top ten carry roughly a fifth. Trimming removed 5 bases at V and 11 bases at J, with 10 bases between. CDR3 length: 11 amino acids. The data derive from a study of T cells after yellow fever vaccination. General observations from the study: A small proportion of clonotypes was detected in both the CD4 and CD8 compartments. Weaker overall, the secondary response nonetheless peaked faster (day 5 versus 15).

This receptor was taken from a man in his late teens or twenties who received the YFV17D yellow fever vaccine. This material consisted of PBMCs, taken 15 days after the yellow fever booster vaccination. This chain uses TRBV12-3 or TRBV12-4 with TRBJ2-1, with D unclear. The CDR3 DNA reads TGTGCCAGCAGTCCGGAGAGGAAGCAGTTCTTC. The encoded protein is CASSPERKQFF.